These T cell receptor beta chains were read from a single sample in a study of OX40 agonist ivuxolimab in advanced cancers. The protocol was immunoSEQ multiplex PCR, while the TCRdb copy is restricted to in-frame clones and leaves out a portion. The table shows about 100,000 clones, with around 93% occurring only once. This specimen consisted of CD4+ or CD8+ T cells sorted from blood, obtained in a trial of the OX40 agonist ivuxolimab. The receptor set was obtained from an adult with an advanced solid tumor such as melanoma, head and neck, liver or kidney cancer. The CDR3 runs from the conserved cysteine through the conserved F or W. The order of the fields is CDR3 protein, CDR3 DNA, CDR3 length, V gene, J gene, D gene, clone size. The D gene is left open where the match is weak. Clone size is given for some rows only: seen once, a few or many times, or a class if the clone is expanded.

CDR3 protein: CASSQADLIVTGELFF
CDR3 DNA: TGCGCCAGCAGCCAAGCGGATCTGATTGTAACCGGGGAGCTGTTTTTT
CDR3 length: 16
V gene: TRBV4-1
J gene: TRBJ2-2
D gene: NA
clone size: NA

CDR3 protein: CASSQLAGVSTDTQYF
CDR3 DNA: TGCGCCAGCAGCCAACTAGCGGGAGTAAGCACAGATACGCAGTATTTT
CDR3 length: 16
V gene: TRBV4-3
J gene: TRBJ2-3
D gene: TRBD2
clone size: NA

CDR3 protein: CASSRDRSYNEQFF
CDR3 DNA: TGTGCCAGTAGTAGGGACAGATCTTACAATGAGCAGTTCTTC
CDR3 length: 14
V gene: TRBV19
J gene: TRBJ2-1
D gene: TRBD1
clone size: NA

CDR3 protein: CASSQESGKNTGELFF
CDR3 DNA: TGTGCCAGCAGCCAAGAGAGCGGGAAGAACACCGGGGAGCTGTTTTTT
CDR3 length: 16
V gene: TRBV4-2
J gene: TRBJ2-2
D gene: TRBD2
clone size: NA

CDR3 protein: CASSLGPDNEQFF
CDR3 DNA: TGTGCCAGCAGCTTAGGTCCGGACAATGAGCAGTTCTTC
CDR3 length: 13
V gene: TRBV7-2
J gene: TRBJ2-1
D gene: NA
clone size: NA

CDR3 protein: CASDLPARGETQYF
CDR3 DNA: TGTGCTAGTGACCTTCCGGCCAGGGGAGAGACCCAGTACTTC
CDR3 length: 14
V gene: TRBV12-5
J gene: TRBJ2-5
D gene: NA
clone size: NA

CDR3 protein: CASSLREKAFF
CDR3 DNA: TGTGCCAGCAGTCTCCGGGAAAAGGCTTTCTTT
CDR3 length: 11
V gene: TRBV6-6
J gene: TRBJ1-1
D gene: NA
clone size: few

CDR3 protein: CSATTDTLGYF
CDR3 DNA: TGCAGTGCTACGACAGACACTTTGGGGTACTTC
CDR3 length: 11
V gene: TRBV20-1
J gene: TRBJ2-7
D gene: NA
clone size: NA

CDR3 protein: CASRIQQGNNYGYTF
CDR3 DNA: TGTGCCAGTCGCATCCAACAGGGGAACAACTATGGCTACACCTTC
CDR3 length: 15
V gene: TRBV19
J gene: TRBJ1-2
D gene: TRBD1
clone size: NA

CDR3 protein: CASSPHARAYNEQFF
CDR3 DNA: TGCGCCAGCAGCCCTCACGCGCGTGCCTACAATGAGCAGTTCTTC
CDR3 length: 15
V gene: TRBV4-3
J gene: TRBJ2-1
D gene: NA
clone size: NA

CDR3 protein: CASSLVSGASSYNEQFF
CDR3 DNA: TGCGCCAGCAGCTTGGTATCCGGGGCAAGCTCCTACAATGAGCAGTTCTTC
CDR3 length: 17
V gene: TRBV5-1
J gene: TRBJ2-1
D gene: NA
clone size: NA

CDR3 protein: CASKRGAGTEAFF
CDR3 DNA: TGTGCCAGCAAAAGAGGGGCGGGAACTGAAGCTTTCTTT
CDR3 length: 13
V gene: TRBV7-9
J gene: TRBJ1-1
D gene: NA
clone size: NA

CDR3 protein: CASSFAQETQYF
CDR3 DNA: TGTGCCAGCAGTTTCGCCCAAGAGACCCAGTACTTC
CDR3 length: 12
V gene: TRBV2
J gene: TRBJ2-5
D gene: NA
clone size: NA

CDR3 protein: CASAGRTNEKLFF
CDR3 DNA: TGTGCCAGTGCGGGACGGACAAATGAAAAACTGTTTTTT
CDR3 length: 13
V gene: TRBV19
J gene: TRBJ1-4
D gene: NA
clone size: NA

CDR3 protein: CASSMTGPQENTIYF
CDR3 DNA: TGTGCCAGCAGTATGACAGGGCCGCAAGAAAACACCATATATTTT
CDR3 length: 15
V gene: TRBV28
J gene: TRBJ1-3
D gene: TRBD1
clone size: NA

CDR3 protein: CATGTLSSGANVLTF
CDR3 DNA: TGTGCCACAGGGACTCTCAGCTCTGGGGCCAACGTCCTGACTTTC
CDR3 length: 15
V gene: TRBV19
J gene: TRBJ2-6
D gene: NA
clone size: NA

CDR3 protein: CASKGGRSYNEQFF
CDR3 DNA: TGTGCCAGCAAGGGGGGCCGCTCCTACAATGAGCAGTTCTTC
CDR3 length: 14
V gene: TRBV2
J gene: TRBJ2-1
D gene: NA
clone size: once

CDR3 protein: CASSQLLSSYNSPLHF
CDR3 DNA: TGTGCCAGCAGCCAACTCCTGAGCTCCTATAATTCACCCCTCCACTTT
CDR3 length: 16
V gene: TRBV7-2
J gene: TRBJ1-6
D gene: NA
clone size: NA

CDR3 protein: CASSSPRTAHQPQHF
CDR3 DNA: TGTGCCAGCAGTTCCCCCCGGACGGCTCATCAGCCCCAGCATTTT
CDR3 length: 15
V gene: TRBV28
J gene: TRBJ1-5
D gene: NA
clone size: NA

CDR3 protein: CASSPPMNEQFF
CDR3 DNA: TGTGCCAGCTCACCACCGATGAACGAGCAGTTCTTC
CDR3 length: 12
V gene: TRBV18
J gene: TRBJ2-1
D gene: NA
clone size: NA

CDR3 protein: CATSRDSTKNTEAFF
CDR3 DNA: TGTGCCACCAGCAGAGATTCTACAAAGAACACTGAAGCTTTCTTT
CDR3 length: 15
V gene: TRBV15
J gene: TRBJ1-1
D gene: NA
clone size: NA

CDR3 protein: CSVEMGLGQGDGYTF
CDR3 DNA: TGCAGCGTTGAAATGGGTTTGGGACAGGGCGATGGCTACACCTTC
CDR3 length: 15
V gene: TRBV29-1
J gene: TRBJ1-2
D gene: TRBD1
clone size: NA

CDR3 protein: CASSPGFAGGTDTQYF
CDR3 DNA: TGTGCCAGCAGCCCGGGTTTCGCGGGAGGCACAGATACGCAGTATTTT
CDR3 length: 16
V gene: TRBV5-4
J gene: TRBJ2-3
D gene: TRBD2
clone size: NA

CDR3 protein: CASSVFPGTSGSENEQFF
CDR3 DNA: TGTGCCAGCAGCGTATTTCCCGGGACTAGCGGGTCCGAAAATGAGCAGTTCTTC
CDR3 length: 18
V gene: TRBV7-2
J gene: TRBJ2-1
D gene: TRBD2
clone size: NA

CDR3 protein: CASSLDGKGPGELFF
CDR3 DNA: TGTGCCAGCAGCTTAGATGGAAAGGGTCCCGGGGAGCTGTTTTTT
CDR3 length: 15
V gene: TRBV11-3
J gene: TRBJ2-2
D gene: NA
clone size: NA

CDR3 protein: CASSLSSGTDTQYF
CDR3 DNA: TGTGCCAGCAGCTTAAGCAGCGGCACAGATACGCAGTATTTT
CDR3 length: 14
V gene: TRBV11-3
J gene: TRBJ2-3
D gene: NA
clone size: NA

CDR3 protein: CASSLVVGIASGANVLTF
CDR3 DNA: TGTGCCAGCAGCTTAGTGGTAGGGATAGCATCTGGGGCCAACGTCCTGACTTTC
CDR3 length: 18
V gene: TRBV7-2
J gene: TRBJ2-6
D gene: NA
clone size: NA

CDR3 protein: CASSAGLAGTTYNEQFF
CDR3 DNA: TGTGCCAGCAGCGCCGGACTAGCGGGGACGACCTACAATGAGCAGTTCTTC
CDR3 length: 17
V gene: TRBV9
J gene: TRBJ2-1
D gene: TRBD2
clone size: NA

CDR3 protein: CASMIQGGTEAFF
CDR3 DNA: TGCGCCAGCATGATACAGGGTGGTACTGAAGCTTTCTTT
CDR3 length: 13
V gene: TRBV10-2
J gene: TRBJ1-1
D gene: NA
clone size: NA

CDR3 protein: CASSGREGGINQPQHF
CDR3 DNA: TGTGCCAGCAGCGGGCGGGAAGGGGGCATCAATCAGCCCCAGCATTTT
CDR3 length: 16
V gene: TRBV21-1
J gene: TRBJ1-5
D gene: NA
clone size: NA

CDR3 protein: CASSSSGGNLAMAFF
CDR3 DNA: TGTGCCAGCAGCTCCTCCGGGGGCAACTTAGCTATGGCTTTCTTT
CDR3 length: 15
V gene: TRBV28
J gene: TRBJ1-1
D gene: NA
clone size: NA

CDR3 protein: CASSMRADTEAFF
CDR3 DNA: TGTGCCAGTAGTATGAGGGCTGACACTGAGGCTTTCTTT
CDR3 length: 13
V gene: TRBV19
J gene: TRBJ1-1
D gene: NA
clone size: NA

CDR3 protein: CASTMGSGGTDTQYF
CDR3 DNA: TGTGCCAGTACCATGGGGTCGGGGGGCACAGATACGCAGTATTTT
CDR3 length: 15
V gene: TRBV19
J gene: TRBJ2-3
D gene: NA
clone size: NA

CDR3 protein: CAISESSGLASHNEQFF
CDR3 DNA: TGTGCCATCAGTGAGTCGTCTGGACTCGCCAGCCACAATGAGCAGTTCTTC
CDR3 length: 17
V gene: TRBV10-3
J gene: TRBJ2-1
D gene: NA
clone size: NA

CDR3 protein: CSANRGYEQYF
CDR3 DNA: TGCAGTGCTAATAGGGGATACGAGCAGTACTTC
CDR3 length: 11
V gene: TRBV20-1
J gene: TRBJ2-7
D gene: NA
clone size: NA

CDR3 protein: CASTDRAANTEAFF
CDR3 DNA: TGTGCCAGCACCGACAGGGCGGCGAACACTGAAGCTTTCTTT
CDR3 length: 14
V gene: TRBV7-9
J gene: TRBJ1-1
D gene: TRBD1
clone size: once

CDR3 protein: CASSERAAYEQYF
CDR3 DNA: TGTGCCAGCAGTGAAAGGGCAGCCTACGAGCAGTACTTC
CDR3 length: 13
V gene: TRBV6-1
J gene: TRBJ2-7
D gene: NA
clone size: NA

CDR3 protein: CASNRDSYNEQFF
CDR3 DNA: TGCGCCAGCAATCGAGACAGTTACAATGAGCAGTTCTTC
CDR3 length: 13
V gene: TRBV5-1
J gene: TRBJ2-1
D gene: NA
clone size: few

CDR3 protein: CSAKGRYEQYF
CDR3 DNA: TGCAGTGCTAAAGGGCGGTACGAGCAGTACTTC
CDR3 length: 11
V gene: TRBV20-1
J gene: TRBJ2-7
D gene: NA
clone size: NA

CDR3 protein: CASSLAAGGGLAHF
CDR3 DNA: TGTGCCAGCAGCTTAGCGGCGGGGGGAGGACTAGCACATTTT
CDR3 length: 14
V gene: TRBV7-2
J gene: TRBJ2-3
D gene: TRBD2
clone size: once

CDR3 protein: CASSLSGLQETQYF
CDR3 DNA: TGTGCCAGCAGCTTGAGTGGCCTCCAAGAGACCCAGTACTTC
CDR3 length: 14
V gene: TRBV5-6
J gene: TRBJ2-5
D gene: NA
clone size: NA

CDR3 protein: CASSLASSFLKTYEQYF
CDR3 DNA: TGTGCCAGCAGCCTGGCGTCAAGCTTCCTCAAAACCTACGAGCAGTACTTC
CDR3 length: 17
V gene: TRBV11-2
J gene: TRBJ2-7
D gene: NA
clone size: few

CDR3 protein: CASRGPITDTQYF
CDR3 DNA: TGTGCCAGCAGAGGACCCATCACAGATACGCAGTATTTT
CDR3 length: 13
V gene: TRBV28
J gene: TRBJ2-3
D gene: NA
clone size: NA

CDR3 protein: CASRLQGGNTEAFF
CDR3 DNA: TGTGCCAGTAGACTACAGGGAGGGAACACTGAAGCTTTCTTT
CDR3 length: 14
V gene: TRBV19
J gene: TRBJ1-1
D gene: NA
clone size: NA

CDR3 protein: CASSQGDRGVHEQFF
CDR3 DNA: TGCGCCAGCAGCCAAGGGGACAGGGGGGTCCATGAGCAGTTCTTC
CDR3 length: 15
V gene: TRBV4-3
J gene: TRBJ2-1
D gene: TRBD1
clone size: NA

CDR3 protein: CASSYYTDTQYF
CDR3 DNA: TGTGCCAGCAGCTATTACACAGATACGCAGTATTTT
CDR3 length: 12
V gene: TRBV7-2
J gene: TRBJ2-3
D gene: NA
clone size: NA

CDR3 protein: CASSLFRRINQPQHF
CDR3 DNA: TGTGCCAGCAGCTTGTTTCGGCGGATCAATCAGCCCCAGCATTTT
CDR3 length: 15
V gene: TRBV5-6
J gene: TRBJ1-5
D gene: NA
clone size: NA

CDR3 protein: CASSEIAGGPNEQFF
CDR3 DNA: TGTGCCAGCTCCGAAATAGCGGGAGGGCCGAATGAGCAGTTCTTC
CDR3 length: 15
V gene: TRBV18
J gene: TRBJ2-1
D gene: TRBD2
clone size: once

CDR3 protein: CASSIAGLYGYTF
CDR3 DNA: TGTGCCAGTAGTATAGCGGGGCTTTATGGCTACACCTTC
CDR3 length: 13
V gene: TRBV19
J gene: TRBJ1-2
D gene: NA
clone size: NA

CDR3 protein: CASSSLQGGYTF
CDR3 DNA: TGTGCCAGCAGCTCCCTCCAAGGTGGCTACACCTTC
CDR3 length: 12
V gene: TRBV11-3
J gene: TRBJ1-2
D gene: NA
clone size: NA

CDR3 protein: CASSFGRGEYEQYF
CDR3 DNA: TGCGCCAGCAGCTTCGGCAGGGGGGAATACGAGCAGTACTTC
CDR3 length: 14
V gene: TRBV5-1
J gene: TRBJ2-7
D gene: NA
clone size: once

CDR3 protein: CASSVEKGTEAFF
CDR3 DNA: TGTGCCAGCAGCGTAGAAAAGGGGACTGAAGCTTTCTTT
CDR3 length: 13
V gene: TRBV9
J gene: TRBJ1-1
D gene: NA
clone size: NA

CDR3 protein: CASSRAGGQETQYF
CDR3 DNA: TGCGCCAGCAGTCGAGCGGGAGGACAAGAGACCCAGTACTTC
CDR3 length: 14
V gene: TRBV10-2
J gene: TRBJ2-5
D gene: TRBD2
clone size: NA